The present T cell receptor beta chain was sequenced within a study of CD8+CD57+ T cells in acquired aplastic anemia (dated by TCRdb to 2017 to 2018). As for the study more broadly: On average, sorted CD4+ and CD8+ cells yielded 3.2 ug of extracted DNA, with a range of about 0.17 to 27.4 ug. For healthy donor samples, the average read count was around 9.8 million for CD4+ cells and 11 million to 14 million for CD8+ cells.

Profiling of TCR beta VDJ combinations and CDR3 sequences used genomic DNA as the template. An Illumina HiSeq 2000 was the platform used for TCR repertoire sequencing. As for the authors' bioinformatics: Repertoires were assessed using TRBV/TRBJ rearrangement plots, CDR3 size and DJ length profiles, and Simpson's diversity index. The immunodominant clone was defined as the most abundant DNA sequence in deep sequencing data. CDR3 amino acid sequences were checked for sharing between subjects and were compared against published repertoires and the VDJdb database. Starting from the raw public reads, TCRdb applied fastp trimming at Q25, assembled clones with MiXCR and retained in-frame beta chains. Each entry merges the rows of one CDR3 protein and shows their most common DNA and genes. None of the V and J calls come from the authors' own analysis; TCRdb made them. This sample is represented by about 210,000 distinct CDR3 sequences; approximately 60% of them were singletons. Over 25% of the sample goes to the ten largest clones.

The study deep-sequenced TCR repertoires of sorted CD4+ and CD8+ blood T cells from severe aplastic anemia patients and healthy subjects. Ficoll-Paque density gradient centrifugation was used to isolate peripheral blood mononuclear cells. CD4+ and CD8+ T cells were sorted by FACS or magnetic beads before DNA extraction. The trim is 2 bases for V and 6 bases for J, with a gap of 9 bases between the germline ends. The CDR3 goes from the cysteine to the phenylalanine over 14 residues. Solely the CDR3 DNA is kept, with 42 bases framed from the first base. Reading the germline V gene gives CDR1 SGDLS and CDR2 YYNGEE. What the study reported, not specific to this receptor: No significant difference in CD8+ Simpson's diversity was found between patients and healthy controls (P=0.060). Roughly 30 CD8+ CDR3 sequences were shared between patients and controls but appeared highly expressed in patients and within their immunodominant clones.

Points on this clonotype: Its target antigen remains unknown. Qualities for individual bases were not recorded, and no much larger clone is one base off.

Sequencing was performed on sorted CD4+, CD8+, or CD8+CD57+ T cells (not recorded which) from PBMCs. Here the chain combines TRBV9 and TRBJ1-6; the D segment could be TRBD1, given 5 matching bases. The receptor was derived from a human donor in good health. The DNA reads as follows: TGTGCCAGCAGCGTGGGGGGGTTTAATTCACCCCTCCACTTT. This sequence encodes CASSVGGFNSPLHF.